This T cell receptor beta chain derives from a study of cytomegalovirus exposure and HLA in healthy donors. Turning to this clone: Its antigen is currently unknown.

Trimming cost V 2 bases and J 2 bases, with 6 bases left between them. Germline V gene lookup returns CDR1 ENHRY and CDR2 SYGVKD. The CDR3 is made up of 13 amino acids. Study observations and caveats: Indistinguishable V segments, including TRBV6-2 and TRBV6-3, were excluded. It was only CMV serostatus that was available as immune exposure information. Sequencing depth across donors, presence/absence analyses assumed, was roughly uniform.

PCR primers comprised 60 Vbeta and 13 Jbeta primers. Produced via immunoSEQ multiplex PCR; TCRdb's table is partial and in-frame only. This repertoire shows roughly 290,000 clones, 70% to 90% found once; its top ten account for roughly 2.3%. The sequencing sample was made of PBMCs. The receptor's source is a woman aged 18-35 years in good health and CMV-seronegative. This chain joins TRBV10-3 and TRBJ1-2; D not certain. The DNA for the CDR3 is TGTGCCATCAGTGAGGCAGCGAACTATGGCTACACCTTC. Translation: CAISEAANYGYTF.